A single T cell receptor beta chain is shown here with its context. Antigen: not known. Under the ViraFEST assay, PBMC were stimulated with viral peptide pools so that antigen-specific CD4+ T cells expanded. Sequencing was performed afterwards. Cultured cells yielded isolated CD4+ T cells after around 10 days. Among the vaccine recipients, none had a prior SARS-CoV-2 infection, and nucleocapsid antibodies were negative. Researchers reported culturing more than 1.5 million PBMC in each well, adding around 10 IU/ml IL-2 and 10 ug/ml peptides. Half-medium replacement with IL-2 medium occurred on days 3 and 7. This entry comes from a study of vaccination effects on CD4 cells after COVID-19. Study-level results: In healthy vaccinees, only 1 of 255 vaccine-induced clones cross-reacted with common cold coronaviruses.

Assay: immunoSEQ multiplex PCR; the TCRdb copy retains only in-frame clones and omits some. The sample lists about 22,000 clones; around 80% were seen once. CDR3 length: 13 amino acids. V lost 2 bases, J lost 3 bases, and 7 bases lay in between. The receptor's source is a human donor who received a COVID-19 vaccine. The sequencing here drew on CD4+ T cells from PBMCs cultured with HCoV-NL63 spike peptides, taken before COVID-19 vaccination. This chain links TRBV12-3 or TRBV12-4 with TRBJ1-1; no firm D call. The CDR3 reads CASSLKGHTEAFF. For the CDR3, the DNA is TGTGCCAGCAGTTTAAAGGGTCACACTGAAGCTTTCTTT.